This T cell receptor (beta chain) was retrieved from a study of post-analysis software for immune sequencing data. Study information: Patients with relapsing-remitting, secondary progressive and progressive-relapsing multiple sclerosis courses were all represented. General study results and limits: The study found TRBV5-6, TRBV5-1 and TRBV20-1 among five or six TRBV segments more frequent in patients than controls.

The authors incorporated unique molecular identifiers into the TCR beta cDNA libraries. TCRdb ran MiXCR on the PCR reads and lists one entry per CDR3 protein. The table shows 400,000 to 500,000 distinct CDR3 sequences, with 39% occurring only once. CDR3 length: 12 residues. Germline V gene sequence: CDR1 ENHRY, CDR2 SYGVKD. V dropped 6 bases and J dropped 5 bases, with 11 bases sitting between them. The table lists this clonotype with a few counts. What it binds is not known. The rearrangement joins TRBV10-3 to TRBJ2-7; perhaps TRBD1 as D (6 bases). The sequenced sample was blood. The receptor was isolated from a girl aged 2 to 10 with multiple sclerosis. The DNA of the CDR3 is TGTGCCATCAGGCAGACAGGTCACGAGCAGTACTTC. This sequence encodes CAIRQTGHEQYF.